This T cell receptor beta chain was retrieved from a study of CD8 T cells in Susac syndrome. With random hexamers, reverse transcription was performed on 0.5 to 1 ug of RNA. Across 54 Vbeta and 13 Jbeta, immunoSEQ multiplex PCR amplified TCR beta CDR3. TCRdb re-called the immunoSEQ multiplex PCR reads with MiXCR, one entry per CDR3 protein. The table lists more than 55,000 distinct CDR3 sequences, 96% of them singletons. The multiple sclerosis control group comprised treatment-naive patients with stable or active relapsing-remitting disease. From germline, CDR1 is SGHTA and CDR2 FQGNSA. Deletions cut 5 bases from V and 5 bases from J, with 16 bases between. The CDR3 spans 15 residues.

Sequencing was performed on CD4+ T cells from PBMCs. The chain is built from TRBV7-2 and TRBJ2-1, with a possible D match to TRBD1 (6 bases). This sequence originates from a human donor with multiple sclerosis. The CDR3 nucleotides read TGTGCCAGCAGCATTCAAGTGGGGACACACAATGAGCAGTTCTTC. Amino acids: CASSIQVGTHNEQFF.